Each of the 31 T cell receptor beta chains below was sequenced from the same sample in a study of control samples from healthy donors and cancer patients. Repertoires were generated with immunoSEQ multiplex PCR, while TCRdb's copy carries only in-frame clones and drops some. The profile covers over 150,000 clones, with roughly 92% appearing a single time and about 1.5% taken by the ten largest. Sequenced input: blood. These receptors all stem from a woman aged 18-35 years in good health.

V usage is TRBV6-5 and J usage is TRBJ1-6, with D possibly being TRBD1 (5 bases). CDR3 size: 13 residues. V lost 8 bases and J 7 bases, leaving 12 bases between the germline ends. From germline, CDR1 is MNHEY and CDR2 SVGAGI. CDR3 region: CASARGGNSPLHF. CDR3 in DNA: TGTGCCAGCGCCCGTGGGGGGAATTCACCCCTCCACTTT.

The V call is TRBV5-6, the J call TRBJ2-1; no firm D call. Germline values: CDR1 SGHDT, CDR2 YYEEEE. With 1 base removed from V and 2 bases from J, the gap between germline ends came to 10 bases. This CDR3 contains 15 residues. The CDR3 DNA reads TGTGCCAGCAGCTTGCGCGGAGCCCCCTACAATGAGCAGTTCTTC. This sequence encodes CASSLRGAPYNEQFF.

The chain is built from TRBV6-5 and TRBJ1-3; weak D call: TRBD1 (6 bases). Germline V gene sequence: CDR1 MNHEY, CDR2 SVGAGI. CDR3 length equals 13 residues. V was cut by 6 bases and J by 2 bases, with 8 bases left in between. Here the CDR3 reads CASRQGTGNTIYF. CDR3 nucleotides: TGTGCCAGCAGACAGGGAACTGGAAACACCATATATTTT.

This chain uses TRBV21-1 with TRBJ1-2; TRBD1, the table's D call, lacks a check against the DNA. TRBV21-1 is an annotated pseudogene. This CDR3 contains 17 residues. DNA of the CDR3: TGTGCCAGCAGCACCCCCGGGACAGAAGCTTCTAACTATGGCTACACCTTC. Amino acids: CASSTPGTEASNYGYTF.

The chain is built from TRBV12-3 or TRBV12-4 and TRBJ1-1; no clear D gene. The germline V and J ends were trimmed by 3 bases and 10 bases, with 12 bases remaining between them. There are 12 residues in the CDR3. CDR3 residues: CASSLDEGIAFF. The CDR3 region has the DNA TGTGCCAGCAGTTTGGACGAAGGGATAGCTTTCTTT.

This clone occurred once. The CDR3: CASSKDRARYNEQFF. In DNA form, the CDR3 reads TGTGCCAGCAGCAAGGACAGGGCGCGGTACAATGAGCAGTTCTTC. The chain recombines TRBV7-2 with TRBJ2-1, with TRBD1 identical over 8 bases. V shed 5 bases, J shed 4 bases, and the junction held 7 bases outside the gene matches. The CDR3 runs 15 residues. CDR1 is SGHTA, CDR2 FQGNSA, per germline.

The chain recombines TRBV5-1 with TRBJ2-7; tentatively, D is TRBD2 (6 bases). CDR1 and CDR2 (germline): SGHRS, YFSETQ. The CDR3 spans 14 residues. Trimming left V 0 bases short and J 2 bases short, with 9 bases between. CDR3 loop: CASSLVGGTYEQYF. The DNA of the CDR3 is TGCGCCAGCAGCTTGGTTGGGGGGACCTACGAGCAGTACTTC. Variable domain in full (rest from reference TRBV5-1 and TRBJ2-7): KAGVTQTPRYLIKTRGQQVTLSCSPISGHRSVSWYQQTPGQGLQFLFEYFSETQRNKGNFPGRFSGRQFSNSRSEMNVSTLELGDSALYLCASSLVGGTYEQYFGPGTRLTVT.

This chain joins TRBV28 and TRBJ1-1; D is ambiguous. This CDR3 is built from 14 residues. From germline, CDR1 is MDHEN and CDR2 SYDVKM. Trimming stripped 6 bases from V and 5 bases from J, with 16 bases between. The CDR3 sequence is CASRIPGRGTEAFF. The CDR3 DNA follows: TGTGCCAGCAGGATACCGGGCCGAGGTACTGAAGCTTTCTTT.

This chain links TRBV6-1 with TRBJ2-4, with 7 bases aligning to TRBD2. The CDR3 has 15 amino acids. V lost 2 bases and J lost 9; bases outside the gene matches: 10. Per the germline V gene, CDR1 is MNHNS and CDR2 is SASEGT. For the CDR3, the DNA is TGTGCCAGCAGTGAATCGCCTAGCGGTGTCGGCATTCAGTACTTC. This gives the protein CASSESPSGVGIQYF.

This clone was found once. The rearrangement links TRBV18 to TRBJ2-5, with TRBD1 identical over 8 bases. The CDR3 loop spans 13 amino acids. Germline V gives CDR1 KGHSH, CDR2 LQKENI. V lost 4 bases, J lost 3 bases, and 1 base stayed unmatched. Here the CDR3 reads CASSLGQEETQYF. The DNA for the CDR3 is TGTGCCAGCTCACTGGGACAGGAAGAGACCCAGTACTTC. The full variable domain, its missing parts supplied by reference TRBV18 and TRBJ2-5, is NAGVMQNPRHLVRRRGQEARLRCSPMKGHSHVYWYRQLPEEGLKFMVYLQKENIIDESGMPKERFSAEFPKEGPSILRIQQVVRGDSAAYFCASSLGQEETQYFGPGTRLLVL.

V is TRBV10-3 and J is TRBJ1-2; TRBD1 matches 7 bases. CDR1 and CDR2 from the germline V gene are ENHRY and SYGVKD. The CDR3 length is 17 residues. V was pared by 3 bases and J by 2 bases, with 12 bases of the junction left unmatched. CDR3 bases: TGTGCCATCAGTGATTCTCCACAGGGGAAGGGGAACTATGGCTACACCTTC. Residues: CAISDSPQGKGNYGYTF.

This chain connects TRBV5-5 to TRBJ2-1; perhaps TRBD1 as D (6 bases). This CDR3 has 15 amino acids. V was clipped by 1 base and J by 5 bases, with 13 bases between them. Looked up from germline, CDR1 is SGHKS and CDR2 is YYEKEE (reference sequence). CDR3 DNA: TGTGCCAGCAGCTTGTTTAACAGGGCGGACAATGAGCAGTTCTTC. It codes for CASSLFNRADNEQFF.

This sequence joins TRBV19 and TRBJ2-7; possible D gene TRBD2, 5 bases. Germline values: CDR1 LNHDA, CDR2 SQIVND (reference sequence). The CDR3 has 15 residues. Between the trimmed V and J ends, which lost 6 bases and 3 bases, there was a span of 18 bases. CDR3 region: CASSPGGGRSYEQYF. The CDR3 DNA is TGTGCCAGTAGCCCAGGCGGCGGGCGTAGCTACGAGCAGTACTTC.

The V call is TRBV4-2, the J call TRBJ2-1; 10 nucleotides align to TRBD1. V gave up 4 bases and J gave up 1 base; unmatched junction bases: 7. This CDR3 is 17 amino acids long. CDR1 LGHNA and CDR2 YNFKEQ come from the germline V gene. The CDR3 coding sequence is TGTGCCAGCAGCCGGGGTGGGGGACAGGGGTCCTACAATGAGCAGTTCTTC. Translating gives CASSRGGGQGSYNEQFF.

The chain uses TRBV5-1 and TRBJ1-2, with D perhaps matching TRBD1 (6 bases). V was clipped by 4 bases and J by 4 bases, with 11 bases between them. The CDR3 is made up of 13 amino acids. Germline V lookup: CDR1 SGHRS, CDR2 YFSETQ. The CDR3 protein is CASSSRGGYGYTF. The CDR3 coding sequence is TGCGCCAGCAGCAGCAGGGGTGGCTATGGCTACACCTTC.

The chain uses TRBV6-1 and TRBJ1-4; D is undetermined. CDR3 length: 14 amino acids. Germline CDR1 reads MNHNS; CDR2 reads SASEGT. Deletions cut 2 bases from V and 5 bases from J, with 9 bases between. The CDR3, as DNA: TGTGCCAGCAGTGAAAACACAGCGAATGAAAAACTGTTTTTT. Translation: CASSENTANEKLFF.

The genes are TRBV7-2 and TRBJ1-1, with 9 bases identical to TRBD1. The V and J ends lost 3 bases and 1 base, in that order; junction bases with no gene match: 6. The CDR3 is 16 residues long. The germline V gene has CDR1 SGHTA and CDR2 FQGNSA. This CDR3 reads CASSFYRGQRNTEAFF. The CDR3 bases are TGTGCCAGCAGCTTCTACAGGGGGCAAAGGAACACTGAAGCTTTCTTT.

Comments on this clone: Its ends do not fully match the called genes, so a read error is possible. The chain employs TRBV7-8 and TRBJ2-5; 11 bases fit TRBD2. The germline V gene encodes CDR1 SGHVS and CDR2 FQNEAQ. The CDR3 sequence is 14 residues long. The CDR3 DNA follows: TGTGCCAGCAGCCTAGCGGGGGGACAAGAGACCCAGTACTTC. Translating gives CASSLAGGQETQYF.

This clone was seen only once. This sequence joins TRBV2 and TRBJ2-2, with 7 bases that match TRBD2. CDR1 is SNHLY, CDR2 FYNNEI, per germline. J gave up 6 bases and V 10 bases, and 11 bases lay outside the gene matches. CDR3 size: 14 residues. The CDR3 nucleotides are TGTGCCATCCTGAGGGAGGGAGCGGCCGGGGAGCTGTTTTTT. This sequence encodes CAILREGAAGELFF. Drawing the rest from reference TRBV2 and TRBJ2-2, the complete variable domain is EPEVTQTPSHQVTQMGQEVILRCVPISNHLYFYWYRQILGQKVEFLVSFYNNEISEKSEIFDDQFSVERPDGSNFTLKIRSTKLEDSAMYFCAILREGAAGELFFGEGSRLTVL.

V usage is TRBV6-2 or TRBV6-3 and J usage is TRBJ1-2, with TRBD1 matching 9 bases. The CDR3 contains 16 residues. CDR1 and CDR2 from the germline V gene are MNHEY and SVGEGT. Losses at the gene ends were 5 bases for V and 2 bases for J; bases not matched to a gene: 9. CDR3 DNA sequence: TGTGCCAGCAGTGTAATGACAGGGGGTGTCAACTATGGCTACACCTTC. This codes for CASSVMTGGVNYGYTF.

The chain recombines TRBV24-1 with TRBJ2-3; D unresolved. Germline V gene sequence: CDR1 KGHDR, CDR2 SFDVKD. V was cut by 0 bases and J by 5 bases, with 11 bases left in between. The CDR3 runs to 15 residues. Here the CDR3 DNA reads TGTGCCACCAGTGATTTGCTCGCAGGAGAAGATACGCAGTATTTT. Amino acid sequence: CATSDLLAGEDTQYF.

The chain is built from TRBV29-1 and TRBJ1-2, with TRBD1 matching 7 bases. The CDR3 spans 14 residues. Trimming removed 6 bases from V and 2 bases from J; junction bases left unmatched: 9. Germline V lookup: CDR1 SQVTM, CDR2 ANQGSEA. The CDR3 spells CSVFRQGPNYGYTF. In DNA form, the CDR3 reads TGCAGCGTCTTCCGACAGGGCCCCAACTATGGCTACACCTTC.

This sequence joins TRBV2 and TRBJ1-5; D is possibly TRBD1 (6 bases). Germline V lookup: CDR1 SNHLY, CDR2 FYNNEI. V was pared by 8 bases and J by 0 bases, with 23 bases between. This CDR3 contains 18 residues. The CDR3 reads CASETGTRDLYSNQPQHF. In nucleotides, the CDR3 is TGTGCCAGCGAGACCGGGACAAGGGATTTATATAGCAATCAGCCCCAGCATTTT.

The CDR3 is CASSPGYTDTQYF. The CDR3 DNA reads as TGCGCCAGCAGTCCGGGATACACAGATACGCAGTATTTT. The chain is built from TRBV4-1 and TRBJ2-3; weak D call: TRBD2 (5 bases). The CDR3 has 13 amino acids. V lost 6 bases, J lost 2 bases, and 9 bases lay in between. CDR1 is MGHRA and CDR2 is YSYEKL in the germline V gene.

The chain couples TRBV18 to TRBJ1-3; maybe TRBD1 (5 bases). Germline loops: CDR1 KGHSH, CDR2 LQKENI. CDR3 length: 15 residues. V was shortened by 4 bases and J by 3 bases, with 13 bases between the two germline ends. Written as DNA, the CDR3 is TGTGCCAGCTCACTGGTGGAAGGGGATGGAAACACCATATATTTT. Its protein product is CASSLVEGDGNTIYF.

V is TRBV5-1 and J is TRBJ2-5, with TRBD1 as a possible D gene (5 bases). Trimming stripped 0 bases from V and 2 bases from J, with 11 bases between. Germline V CDR1 and CDR2: SGHRS, YFSETQ. CDR3 length equals 15 residues. The DNA for the CDR3 is TGCGCCAGCAGCTTGGGGCAGGGAATTCAAGAGACCCAGTACTTC. Residues: CASSLGQGIQETQYF. Filled out from reference TRBV5-1 and TRBJ2-5, the complete variable domain reads KAGVTQTPRYLIKTRGQQVTLSCSPISGHRSVSWYQQTPGQGLQFLFEYFSETQRNKGNFPGRFSGRQFSNSRSEMNVSTLELGDSALYLCASSLGQGIQETQYFGPGTRLLVL.

J is TRBJ1-2 and V is TRBV19; D remains unclear. CDR1 and CDR2 (germline): LNHDA, SQIVND (reference sequence). Trimming removed 5 bases at V and 1 base at J, with 2 bases between. CDR3 size: 11 residues. Here the CDR3 reads CASSGNYGYTF. The CDR3 DNA reads as TGTGCCAGTAGTGGTAACTATGGCTACACCTTC.

The CDR3 DNA reads TGTGCCAGCAGTTCACAGGGGGCCCGGCAGCCCCAGCATTTT. Encoded protein: CASSSQGARQPQHF. The chain combines TRBV27 with TRBJ1-5; 9 nucleotides agree with TRBD1. The CDR3 contains 14 residues. V lost 4 bases to trimming and J lost 7 bases; unmatched junction nucleotides: 5. Germline V gene sequence: CDR1 MNHEY, CDR2 SMNVEV (reference sequence).

The chain recombines TRBV9 with TRBJ1-2; the match to TRBD1 covers 7 bases. The CDR3 consists of 14 residues. Germline-derived CDR1 and CDR2 are SGDLS and YYNGEE. The V segment lost 4 bases and the J segment 0 bases; nucleotides outside the gene matches: 3. The CDR3 reads CASSRDSTNYGYTF. The CDR3 DNA reads TGTGCCAGCAGCCGGGACAGCACTAACTATGGCTACACCTTC.

This chain connects TRBV5-1 to TRBJ2-1; 7 bases map to TRBD2. The germline gives CDR1 SGHRS, CDR2 YFSETQ. This CDR3 spans 15 amino acids. Trimming cost V 6 bases and J 2 bases; bases outside gene matches: 8. This CDR3 is CASTMGGTTYNEQFF. The CDR3 DNA follows: TGCGCCAGCACAATGGGCGGGACTACCTACAATGAGCAGTTCTTC.

This clone was seen a single time. The chain uses TRBV10-3 and TRBJ2-7; 7 nucleotides align to TRBD1. Trimming took 2 bases from V and 6 from J; bases not matched to a gene: 7. This CDR3 spans 14 amino acids. CDR1 and CDR2 from the germline V gene are ENHRY and SYGVKD. CDR3 bases: TGTGCCATCAGTGAGGGGCAGGGGGATCGCGAGCAGTACTTC. Translation: CAISEGQGDREQYF.